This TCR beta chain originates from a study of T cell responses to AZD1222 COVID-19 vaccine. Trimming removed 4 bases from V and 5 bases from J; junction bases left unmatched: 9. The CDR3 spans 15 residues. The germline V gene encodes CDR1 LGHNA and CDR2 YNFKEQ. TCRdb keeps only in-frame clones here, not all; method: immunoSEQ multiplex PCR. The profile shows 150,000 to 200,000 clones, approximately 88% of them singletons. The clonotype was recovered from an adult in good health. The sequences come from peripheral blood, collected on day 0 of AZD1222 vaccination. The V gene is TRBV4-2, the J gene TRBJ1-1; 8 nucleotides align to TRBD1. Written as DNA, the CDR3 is TGTGCCAGCAGCCGCATCCAGGGGGCTCGGACTGAAGCTTTCTTT. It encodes CASSRIQGARTEAFF.